This passage covers 12 T cell receptor beta chains from one sample sequenced in a study of blood T cells in healthy people across ages. The second PCR ran roughly 6 to 11 cycles with a sample-barcoded 5' primer and J-beta primers. TCRdb redid the calling of the 5' RACE reads with MiXCR, one entry per CDR3 protein. The table shows approximately 350,000 distinct CDR3 sequences, with about 52% occurring only once. Specimen: blood. These receptors were collected from a man in his fifties or sixties in good health.

This clonotype was seen more than once but under ten times. This chain links TRBV7-6 with TRBJ2-1; the D is unclear. The CDR3 runs 11 residues. V was shortened by 5 bases and J by 5 bases, with 4 bases between the two germline ends. Germline CDR1 SGHVS, CDR2 FNYEAQ. CDR3 bases: TGTGCCAGCAGCACCAACAATGAGCAGTTCTTC. Residues: CASSTNNEQFF.

This clonotype came up a few times. The chain uses TRBV5-1 and TRBJ2-5; D unresolved. V was trimmed by 6 bases and J by 1 base, leaving 13 bases between them. The CDR3 extends over 14 amino acids. Germline V gene lookup returns CDR1 SGHRS and CDR2 YFSETQ. The CDR3 sequence is CASTSIGIQETQYF. The CDR3 DNA sequence: TGCGCCAGCACCTCCATAGGGATCCAAGAGACCCAGTACTTC.

The gene calls are TRBV5-5 and TRBJ2-1; D may be TRBD2 (5 bases). The CDR3 is 13 residues long. V shed 0 bases and J shed 8 bases, with 9 bases lying between them. Germline CDR1 SGHKS, CDR2 YYEKEE (reference sequence). The CDR3 DNA sequence: TGTGCCAGCAGCTTGGGACTAAACGATGAGCAGTTCTTC. Amino acids: CASSLGLNDEQFF.

This clonotype was recorded a few times. The chain joins TRBV29-1 to TRBJ2-3, with D hard to call. The CDR3 loop spans 11 amino acids. Deletions cut 4 bases from V and 2 bases from J, with 4 bases between. Looked up from germline, CDR1 is SQVTM and CDR2 is ANQGSEA. Written as DNA, the CDR3 is TGCAGCGTTGCCGACACAGATACGCAGTATTTT. This sequence encodes CSVADTDTQYF.

In its sample, this clonotype was seen a few times. This rearrangement joins TRBV5-1 to TRBJ2-7, with TRBD2 identical over 8 bases. The CDR3 runs to 14 residues. CDR1 and CDR2 from the germline V gene are SGHRS and YFSETQ. Unmatched junction bases numbered 2, after V lost 0 bases and J lost 3 bases. CDR3 protein: CASSLAAGVYEQYF. CDR3 DNA: TGCGCCAGCAGCTTGGCAGCGGGAGTCTACGAGCAGTACTTC.

In its sample, this clonotype was seen once. V and J are TRBV9 and TRBJ1-1, with TRBD1 as a possible D gene (6 bases). Trimming stripped 4 bases from V and 5 bases from J, with 18 bases between. The germline V gene has CDR1 SGDLS and CDR2 YYNGEE. CDR3 length: 15 residues. DNA for the CDR3: TGTGCCAGCAGCACCAGTCGGGGGCGGACGACTGAAGCTTTCTTT. Translated, it gives CASSTSRGRTTEAFF.

This clonotype was picked up a small number of times. J is TRBJ2-7 and V is TRBV7-9, with TRBD1 matching over 11 bases. Trimming removed 3 bases from V and 3 bases from J; junction bases left unmatched: 4. Germline-derived CDR1 and CDR2 are SEHNR and FQNEAQ (reference sequence). The CDR3 length is 15 residues. CDR3 sequence (DNA): TGTGCCAGCAGCTTGGGGACAGGGGGGTTCTACGAGCAGTACTTC. Translating it yields CASSLGTGGFYEQYF.

The CDR3 reads CASRNRPAYNEQFF. CDR3 in DNA: TGTGCCAGCAGGAACCGCCCAGCCTACAATGAGCAGTTCTTC. V gene TRBV6-5 combines with J gene TRBJ2-1; D gene unclear. V was shortened by 6 bases and J by 2 bases, with 11 bases between the two germline ends. The CDR3 extends over 14 amino acids. Germline lookup yields CDR1 MNHEY and CDR2 SVGAGI.

The rearrangement links TRBV5-1 to TRBJ2-5, with D possibly TRBD1 on 5 matching bases. The J call is uncertain, as TRBJ2-7 better fits the DNA end. This CDR3 region has 15 residues. CDR1 SGHRS and CDR2 YFSETQ come from the germline V gene. CDR3 in amino acids: CASSPPDTRHYEQYF. The CDR3 DNA follows: TGCGCCAGCAGCCCCCCGGACACTCGACACTACGAGCAGTACTTC.

This clonotype is a singleton in its sample. The V and J genes are TRBV20-1 and TRBJ2-1, with 10 nucleotides matching TRBD2. There are 18 residues in the CDR3. V was pared by 0 bases and J by 4 bases, with 12 bases of the junction left unmatched. The germline gives CDR1 DFQATT, CDR2 SNEGSKA (reference sequence). CDR3 nucleotides: TGCAGTGCTAGAGATCTGACCAGCGGGGGGGCGGGTTACAATGAGCAGTTCTTC. This codes for CSARDLTSGGAGYNEQFF.

As to this clonotype: The junction differs from germline at one of its ends, possibly a read error. The chain is built from TRBV20-1 and TRBJ2-7; D remains ambiguous. This CDR3 spans 13 amino acids. Germline loops: CDR1 DFQATT, CDR2 SNEGSKA (reference sequence). CDR3 bases: TGCAATGCTAGGCCCGAACCGCACTACGAGCAGTACTTC. Translating it yields CNARPEPHYEQYF.

The chain carries TRBV20-1 and TRBJ2-5; D is possibly TRBD2 (5 bases). This CDR3 is 15 amino acids long. The V and J ends lost 1 base and 11 bases respectively, with 23 bases between them. The V gene's germline CDR1 is DFQATT and CDR2 SNEGSKA (reference sequence). The CDR3 is CSARGEDGMVREQYF. CDR3 nucleotide sequence: TGCAGTGCTAGAGGGGAAGACGGGATGGTTCGAGAGCAGTACTTC.